This paragraph covers one T cell receptor beta chain sequence. Its cognate antigen is unknown. The CDR3 length is 13 residues. Between the trimmed V and J ends, which lost 4 bases and 2 bases, there was a span of 9 bases. CDR1 and CDR2 (germline): SGHRS, YFSETQ. This specimen comes from a study of tumor-infiltrating lymphocytes in localized non-small cell lung cancer. Measured with immunoSEQ multiplex PCR; TCRdb has only the in-frame clones, and not every one. The sample has roughly 2,500 clones; about 50% are singletons. Broader study findings: Technical variation could not be separated from intratumor heterogeneity here.

The J gene is TRBJ2-5, the V gene TRBV5-1; D may be TRBD1 or TRBD2 (5 bases each). This TCR came from a human donor with non-small cell lung cancer. Some clones in this sample may be carry-over from other donors' samples. The sequencing input was uninvolved lung tissue not adjacent to the tumor. Here the CDR3 reads CASSPGPQETQYF. The CDR3 DNA reads TGCGCCAGCAGCCCGGGACCGCAAGAGACCCAGTACTTC.